The clone carrying this T cell receptor (beta chain) was counted between two and nine times. One entry per CDR3 protein results from TCRdb running MiXCR on the RT-PCR reads. The data contain about 680,000 distinct CDR3 sequences, more than 13% of them singletons. V was pared by 7 bases and J by 1 base, with 3 bases of the junction left unmatched. The germline gives CDR1 ENHRY, CDR2 SYGVKD. The CDR3 has 14 amino acids. Sequenced material: memory CD4+ T cells from blood. The source of this sequence is a female donor in good health, serving as a healthy control. The V call is TRBV10-3, the J call TRBJ1-1; 10 bases map to TRBD1. The CDR3 here is CAITGDRGNTEAFF. CDR3 nucleotide sequence: TGTGCCATCACGGGGGACAGGGGGAACACTGAAGCTTTCTTT.